This record looks at one T cell receptor (beta chain) sequence and its context. TCRdb analysed the 5' RACE reads with MiXCR anew, one entry per CDR3 protein. The table has some 550,000 distinct CDR3 sequences, roughly 21% seen once. These data are taken from a study of T cells after yellow fever vaccination. Germline V lookup: CDR1 SGHVS, CDR2 FNYEAQ. CDR3 length equals 18 residues. Trimming cost V 3 bases and J 0 bases; bases outside gene matches: 10. This specimen was PBMCs, taken 15 days after the yellow fever booster vaccination. The chain combines TRBV7-6 with TRBJ2-3, with TRBD1 identical over 9 bases. The clonotype originates from a man aged 30-40 years who received the YFV17D yellow fever vaccine. CDR3 amino acids: CASSLLTGTGISTDTQYF. Here the CDR3 DNA reads TGTGCCAGCAGCTTGCTCACGGGGACAGGGATCAGCACAGATACGCAGTATTTT.